This TCR beta chain was retrieved from a study of cytomegalovirus exposure and HLA in healthy donors. Concerning this clone: Germline and junction disagree at one end, which may indicate a read error.

The study ran its PCR with 60 Vbeta and 13 Jbeta primers. Generated by immunoSEQ multiplex PCR, the TCRdb table keeps only in-frame clones and is missing some. The profile shows around 190,000 clones, about four fifths of them singletons. Germline loops: CDR1 SSHAT, CDR2 FNYEAQ (reference sequence). CDR3 length equals 12 residues. This rearrangement joins TRBV7-7 to TRBJ2-5; D remains ambiguous. The source material was PBMCs. This TCR derives from a woman in her forties or fifties in good health and CMV-seronegative. This chain's CDR3 is CASMGLQETQYF. The CDR3, as DNA: TGTGCTAGCATGGGCCTCCAAGAGACCCAGTACTTC.